This T cell receptor (beta chain) was sequenced for a study of cytomegalovirus exposure and HLA in healthy donors. This PCR relied on a set of 60 Vbeta primers and 13 Jbeta primers. Method: immunoSEQ multiplex PCR; TCRdb's copy keeps in-frame clones and lacks some. Of around 120,000 clones detected, 80% appear once; the ten largest clones hold 2.5% to 3.5%. The CDR3 has 16 residues. The J segment lost 2 bases and the V segment lost 10 bases, leaving 12 bases of the junction unmatched. Germline values: CDR1 MGHDK, CDR2 SYGVNS. About this clone itself: Its antigen remains unidentified.

Study outcomes and limitations: In an earlier analysis, about 90% or about 30%: the productive usage of most TCR beta V segments. The study assumed roughly uniform donor sequencing depth for presence/absence analyses.

The clonotype originates from a male donor in good health and CMV-seronegative. The chain employs TRBV25-1 and TRBJ1-2; TRBD1 matches at 11 bases. Sequences were obtained from PBMCs. The DNA of the CDR3 is TGTGCCACCCTACCGTCGTGGGACAGGGGGAACTATGGCTACACCTTC. Amino acid sequence: CATLPSWDRGNYGYTF.